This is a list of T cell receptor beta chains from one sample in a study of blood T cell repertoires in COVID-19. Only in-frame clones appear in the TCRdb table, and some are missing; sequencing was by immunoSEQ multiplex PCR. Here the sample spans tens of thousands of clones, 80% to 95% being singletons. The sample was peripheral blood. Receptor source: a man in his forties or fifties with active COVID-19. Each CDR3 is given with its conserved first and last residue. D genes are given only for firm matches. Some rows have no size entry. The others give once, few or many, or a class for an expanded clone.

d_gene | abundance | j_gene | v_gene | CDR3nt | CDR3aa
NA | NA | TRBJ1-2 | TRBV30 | TGTGCCTGGAGGGCAGGAGGCTATGGCTACACCTTC | CAWRAGGYGYTF
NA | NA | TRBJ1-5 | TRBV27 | TGTGCCAGCAGTTCATTGGCGACAGGAGATAGCAATCAGCCCCAGCATTTT | CASSSLATGDSNQPQHF
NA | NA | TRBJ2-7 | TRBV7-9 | TGTGCCAGCAGCTTATATTACGAGCAGTACTTC | CASSLYYEQYF
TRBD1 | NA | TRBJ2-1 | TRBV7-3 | TGTGCCAGCAGTTACCAGGGGGCGGATGAGCAGTTCTTC | CASSYQGADEQFF
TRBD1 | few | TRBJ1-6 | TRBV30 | TGTGCCTGGACCAGGGACAGGGGAGTTTCACCCCTCCACTTT | CAWTRDRGVSPLHF
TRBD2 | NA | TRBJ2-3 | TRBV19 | TGTGCCAGTAGGAGGGATCTAGCGGGAATAACAGATACGCAGTATTTT | CASRRDLAGITDTQYF
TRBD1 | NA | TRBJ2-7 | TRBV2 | TGTGCCAGCAGGGATGGGACAGGGGCTGGCCACGAGCAGTACTTC | CASRDGTGAGHEQYF
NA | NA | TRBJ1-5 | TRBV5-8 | TGTGCCAGCAGCTTGGGAGGGGGATGGGTTGATAATCAGCCCCAGCATTTT | CASSLGGGWVDNQPQHF
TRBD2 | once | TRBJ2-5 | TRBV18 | TGTGCCAGCTCACCCCCCGGGACTAGCGGGACCCAGTACTTC | CASSPPGTSGTQYF
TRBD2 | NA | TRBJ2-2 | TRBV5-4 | TGTGCCAGCAGCTTTGCTAGCGGGAGCAGGACCGGGGAGCTGTTTTTT | CASSFASGSRTGELFF
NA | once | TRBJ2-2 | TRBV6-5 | TGTGTTGCCCAACCCGGGGGGCGCTTGGCCGGGGAGCTGTTTTTT | CVAQPGGRLAGELFF
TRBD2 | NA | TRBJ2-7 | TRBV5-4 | TGTGCCAGCAGCTCGGGGGGAGTGAGCTACGAGCAGTACTTC | CASSSGGVSYEQYF
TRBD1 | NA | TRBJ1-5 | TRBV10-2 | TGCGCCAGCAGTCGACAGGGGAATCAGCCCCAGCATTTT | CASSRQGNQPQHF
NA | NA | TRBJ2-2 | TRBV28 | TGTGCCAGCACCCTCGGGGGGACACCGAACACCGGGGAGCTGTTTTTT | CASTLGGTPNTGELFF
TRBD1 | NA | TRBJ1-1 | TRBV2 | TGTGCCAGCAGTACCGACAGGGGGTTTAAAGGGGGCACTGAAGCTTTCTTT | CASSTDRGFKGGTEAFF
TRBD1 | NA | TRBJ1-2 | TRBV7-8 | TGTGCCAGCAGTTACACAGGGGGCGGGGAGGGCTACACCTTC | CASSYTGGGEGYTF